This record concerns one TCR beta chain sequence. As yet, its antigen is unknown. The junction had 15 bases not matched to a gene; V was cut back by 3 bases and J by 1 base. This CDR3 is built from 18 residues. Germline V gene sequence: CDR1 SEHNR, CDR2 FQNEAQ (reference sequence). The sample comes from a study of CD8+CD57+ T cells in acquired aplastic anemia. Across the study: Sorted cells (CD4+ and CD8+) yielded DNA amounts that averaged about 3.1 ug.

Overall study findings and caveats: Around 29 shared CD8+ CDR3s appeared highly expressed within patients' immunodominant clones. No significant patient-versus-control difference appeared in CD8+ Simpson's diversity.

Genomic DNA, serving as template, underwent TCR beta VDJ and CDR3 profiling. TCRdb processed the reads anew with MiXCR; each CDR3 protein has one entry. The table shows roughly 250,000 distinct CDR3 sequences, with roughly 82% occurring only once. By flow cytometry, patients selected for sequencing had shown an expansion of CD8+CD57+ cells. None of the patients had been given any therapy when their blood was sampled. The specimen was sorted CD4+, CD8+, or CD8+CD57+ T cells (not recorded which) from PBMCs. The receptor comes from a human donor with aplastic anemia. The chain uses TRBV7-9 and TRBJ2-7, with 7 bases that match TRBD2. CDR3 amino acids: CASSFHGGGTDESYEQYV. In nucleotides, the CDR3 is TGTGCCAGCAGCTTTCATGGGGGGGGGACGGACGAGTCCTACGAGCAGTACGTC.